This TCR beta chain emerged from a study of blood T cells in healthy people across ages. The study's findings and limits: Unknown CMV status may confound age-related changes in expanded clones.

This CDR3 contains 13 residues. Germline-derived CDR1 and CDR2 are SGHTA and FQGNSA. The V end lost 0 bases, the J end lost 4 bases, and 4 bases lay between the germline ends. This clonotype was counted a few times. Its antigen is unidentified. Sample-barcoded 5' priming and a J-beta primer mix drove a second PCR of roughly 6 to 12 cycles. A template-switch adaptor with 12 random nucleotides tagged each cDNA molecule. One entry per CDR3 protein, called by TCRdb with MiXCR from the 5' RACE reads. The profile shows almost 550,000 distinct CDR3 sequences, less than 25% of them singletons. In addition, the sample was reused for a study of T cells of mothers and their children.

The genes are TRBV7-2 and TRBJ2-1; D is ambiguous. The receptor's source is a boy between 10 and 17 years old in good health. The sample was blood. In nucleotides, the CDR3 is TGTGCCAGCAGCTTAGCACAATACAATGAGCAGTTCTTC. Its translation is CASSLAQYNEQFF.